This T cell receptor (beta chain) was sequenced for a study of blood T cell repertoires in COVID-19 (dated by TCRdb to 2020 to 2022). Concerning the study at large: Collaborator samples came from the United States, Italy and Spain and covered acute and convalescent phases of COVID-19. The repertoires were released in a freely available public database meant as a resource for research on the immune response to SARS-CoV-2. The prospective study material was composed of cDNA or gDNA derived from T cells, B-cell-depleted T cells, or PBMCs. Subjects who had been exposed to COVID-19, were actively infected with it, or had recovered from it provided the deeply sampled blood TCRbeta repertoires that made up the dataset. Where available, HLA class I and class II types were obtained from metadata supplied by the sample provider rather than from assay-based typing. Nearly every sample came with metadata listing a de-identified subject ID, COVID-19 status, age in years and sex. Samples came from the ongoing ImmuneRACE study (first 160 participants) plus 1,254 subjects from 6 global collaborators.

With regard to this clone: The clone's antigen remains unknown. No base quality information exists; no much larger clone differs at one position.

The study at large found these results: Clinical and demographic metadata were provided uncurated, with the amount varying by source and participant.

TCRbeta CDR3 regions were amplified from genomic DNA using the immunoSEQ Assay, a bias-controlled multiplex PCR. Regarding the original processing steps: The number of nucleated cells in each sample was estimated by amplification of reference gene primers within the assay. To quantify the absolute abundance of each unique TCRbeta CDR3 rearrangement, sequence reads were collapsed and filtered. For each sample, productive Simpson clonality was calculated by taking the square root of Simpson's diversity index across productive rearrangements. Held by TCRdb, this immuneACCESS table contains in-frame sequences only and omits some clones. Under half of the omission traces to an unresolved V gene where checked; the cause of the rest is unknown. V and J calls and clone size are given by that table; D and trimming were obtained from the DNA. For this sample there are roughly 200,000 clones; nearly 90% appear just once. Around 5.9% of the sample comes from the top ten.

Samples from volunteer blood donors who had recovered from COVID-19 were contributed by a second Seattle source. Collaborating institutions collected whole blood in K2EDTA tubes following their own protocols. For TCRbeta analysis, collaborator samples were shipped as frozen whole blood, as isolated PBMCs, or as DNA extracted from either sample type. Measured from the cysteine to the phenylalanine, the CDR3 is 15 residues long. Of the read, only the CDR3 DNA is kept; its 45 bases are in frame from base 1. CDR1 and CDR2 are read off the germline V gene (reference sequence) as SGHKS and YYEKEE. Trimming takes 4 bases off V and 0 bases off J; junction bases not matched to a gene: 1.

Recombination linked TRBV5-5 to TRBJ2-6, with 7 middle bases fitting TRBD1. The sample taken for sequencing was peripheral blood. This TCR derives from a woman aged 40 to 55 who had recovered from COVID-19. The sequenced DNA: TGTGCCAGCAGCCCAGGGGGCTCTGGGGCCAACGTCCTGACTTTC. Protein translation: CASSPGGSGANVLTF.